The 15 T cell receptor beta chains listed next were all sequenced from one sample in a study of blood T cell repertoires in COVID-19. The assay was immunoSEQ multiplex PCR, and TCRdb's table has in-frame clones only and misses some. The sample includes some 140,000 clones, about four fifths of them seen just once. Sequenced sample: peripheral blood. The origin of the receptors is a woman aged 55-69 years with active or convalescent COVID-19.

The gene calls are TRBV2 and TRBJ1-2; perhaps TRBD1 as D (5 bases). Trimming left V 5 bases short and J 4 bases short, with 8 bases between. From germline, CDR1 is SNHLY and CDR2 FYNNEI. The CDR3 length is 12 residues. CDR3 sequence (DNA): TGTGCCAGCAGTCCAGGGCTCTATGGCTACACCTTC. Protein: CASSPGLYGYTF.

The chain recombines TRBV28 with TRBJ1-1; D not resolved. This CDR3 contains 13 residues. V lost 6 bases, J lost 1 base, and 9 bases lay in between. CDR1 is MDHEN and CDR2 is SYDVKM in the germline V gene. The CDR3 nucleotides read TGTGCCAGCAGGATAATGGCGAACACTGAAGCTTTCTTT. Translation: CASRIMANTEAFF.

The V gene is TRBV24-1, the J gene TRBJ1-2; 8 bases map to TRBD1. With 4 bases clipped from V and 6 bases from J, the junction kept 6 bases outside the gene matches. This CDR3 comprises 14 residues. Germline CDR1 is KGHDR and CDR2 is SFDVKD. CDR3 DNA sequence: TGTGCCACCAGTGACTGGACAGGGACGGATGGCTACACCTTC. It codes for CATSDWTGTDGYTF.

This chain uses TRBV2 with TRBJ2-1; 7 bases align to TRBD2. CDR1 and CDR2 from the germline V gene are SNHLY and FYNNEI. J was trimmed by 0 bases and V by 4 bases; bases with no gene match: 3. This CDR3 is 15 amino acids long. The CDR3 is CASSVTSSSYNEQFF. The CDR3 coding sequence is TGTGCCAGCAGTGTGACTAGCAGCTCCTACAATGAGCAGTTCTTC. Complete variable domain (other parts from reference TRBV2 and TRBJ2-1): EPEVTQTPSHQVTQMGQEVILRCVPISNHLYFYWYRQILGQKVEFLVSFYNNEISEKSEIFDDQFSVERPDGSNFTLKIRSTKLEDSAMYFCASSVTSSSYNEQFFGPGTRLTVL.

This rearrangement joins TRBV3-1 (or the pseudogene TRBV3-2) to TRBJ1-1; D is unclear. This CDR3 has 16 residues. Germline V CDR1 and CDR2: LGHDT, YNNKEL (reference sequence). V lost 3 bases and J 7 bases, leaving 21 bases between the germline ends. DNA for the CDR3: TGTGCCAGCAGCCATCACGCGCCGGGTTCCTCCTGTGAAGCTTTCTTT. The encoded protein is CASSHHAPGSSCEAFF.

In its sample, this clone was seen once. The CDR3 sequence is CASSEASGAGTDTQYF. Here the CDR3 DNA reads TGTGCCAGCAGTGAGGCTAGCGGGGCGGGCACAGATACGCAGTATTTT. J is TRBJ2-3 and V is TRBV28, with 9 bases identical to TRBD2. V lost 5 bases to trimming and J lost 1 base; unmatched junction nucleotides: 7. The CDR3 contains 16 residues. The germline V gene encodes CDR1 MDHEN and CDR2 SYDVKM.

CDR3 protein: CAIRTAGDSNQPQHF. The CDR3 DNA sequence: TGTGCCATCAGGACGGCAGGGGATAGCAATCAGCCCCAGCATTTT. The chain carries TRBV10-3 and TRBJ1-5; TRBD1 might be the D (6 bases). Per the germline V gene, CDR1 is ENHRY and CDR2 is SYGVKD. V lost 6 bases to trimming and J lost 0 bases, with 12 bases between them. There are 15 residues in the CDR3.

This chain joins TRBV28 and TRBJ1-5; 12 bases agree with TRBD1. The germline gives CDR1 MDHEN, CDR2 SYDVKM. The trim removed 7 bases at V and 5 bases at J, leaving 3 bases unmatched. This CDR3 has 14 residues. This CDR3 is CASTGTGGDQPQHF. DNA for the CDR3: TGTGCCAGCACTGGGACAGGGGGCGATCAGCCCCAGCATTTT.

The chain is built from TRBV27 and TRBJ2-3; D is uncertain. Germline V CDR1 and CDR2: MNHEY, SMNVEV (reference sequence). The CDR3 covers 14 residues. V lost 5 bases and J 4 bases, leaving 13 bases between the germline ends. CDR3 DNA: TGTGCCAGCAGTACGCCCCTAGAGCCAGATACGCAGTATTTT. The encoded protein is CASSTPLEPDTQYF.

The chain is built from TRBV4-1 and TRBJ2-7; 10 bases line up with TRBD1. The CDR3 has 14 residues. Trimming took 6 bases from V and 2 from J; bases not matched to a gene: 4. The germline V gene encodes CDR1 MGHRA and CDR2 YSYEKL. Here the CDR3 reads CASSPGTGAYEQYF. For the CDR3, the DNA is TGCGCCAGCAGTCCCGGGACAGGGGCCTACGAGCAGTACTTC.

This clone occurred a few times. The CDR3 DNA follows: TGTGCCAGCAGTTCCTGGGGACTAGCGGGGGGGCCCGGGGAGCTGTTTTTT. Translating it yields CASSSWGLAGGPGELFF. V is TRBV28 and J is TRBJ2-2; 16 bases fit TRBD2. The CDR3 contains 17 residues. Losses at the gene ends were 4 bases for V and 6 bases for J; bases not matched to a gene: 5. Germline-derived CDR1 and CDR2 are MDHEN and SYDVKM.

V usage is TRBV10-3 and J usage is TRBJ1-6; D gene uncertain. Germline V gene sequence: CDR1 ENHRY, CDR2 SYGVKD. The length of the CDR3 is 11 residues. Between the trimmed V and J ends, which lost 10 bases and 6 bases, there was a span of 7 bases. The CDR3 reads CARECNSPLHF. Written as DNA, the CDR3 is TGTGCCAGGGAGTGTAATTCACCCCTCCACTTT.

The CDR3 loop reads CASSLGGARNEQFF. The CDR3 DNA sequence: TGTGCCAGCAGTTTAGGGGGGGCTCGCAATGAGCAGTTCTTC. The gene calls are TRBV27 and TRBJ2-1, with D tentatively TRBD2 (7 bases). V shed 2 bases and J shed 6 bases, with 11 bases lying between them. Germline loops: CDR1 MNHEY, CDR2 SMNVEV (reference sequence). CDR3 length: 14 residues.

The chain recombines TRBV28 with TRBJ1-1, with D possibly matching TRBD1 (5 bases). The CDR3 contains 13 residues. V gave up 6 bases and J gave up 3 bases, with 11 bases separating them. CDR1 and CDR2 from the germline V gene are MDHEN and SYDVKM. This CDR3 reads CASRPAGDTEAFF. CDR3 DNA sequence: TGTGCCAGCAGGCCGGCGGGGGACACTGAAGCTTTCTTT.

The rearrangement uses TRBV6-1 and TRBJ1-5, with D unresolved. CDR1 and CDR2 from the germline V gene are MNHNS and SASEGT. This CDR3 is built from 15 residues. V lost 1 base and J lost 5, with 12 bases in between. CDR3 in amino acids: CASSEVGRRDQPQHF. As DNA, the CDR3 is TGTGCCAGCAGTGAAGTCGGGAGAAGGGATCAGCCCCAGCATTTT.